The clone carrying this TCR beta chain was picked up a small number of times. The antigen remains unidentified. Library preparation for TCR beta used quantitative 5'-RACE with molecular barcodes. TCRdb redid the calling of the 5' RACE reads with MiXCR, one entry per CDR3 protein. The sample contains about 220,000 distinct CDR3 sequences, 10% to 13% of which appear only once. This sample stems from a study of CD8 T cells in ankylosing spondylitis. Study findings and constraints: Within matched ankylosing spondylitis synovial fluid, disease-linked clones were reportedly significantly enriched. Those disease-linked clones were CD8+; they were also relatively rare in peripheral blood. A motif of 7 to 9 highly homologous TCR beta variants was seen as apparently characteristic of ankylosing spondylitis blood.

The source material was blood, either unsorted or a sorted T cell fraction (not recorded which). This sequence was found in a male donor with ankylosing spondylitis or in good health (not recorded which).

CDR3 loop: CASRGATGNSPLHF. CDR3 DNA: TGTGCCAGCAGGGGGGCTACGGGTAATTCACCCCTCCACTTT. The chain is built from TRBV27 and TRBJ1-6; tentative D call: TRBD1 (6 bases). In germline, CDR1 is MNHEY, CDR2 SMNVEV (reference sequence). The CDR3 has 14 amino acids. V lost 6 bases and J 6 bases, leaving 12 bases between the germline ends.